This T cell receptor (beta chain) was recorded in a study of blood T cell repertoires in COVID-19. The protocol was immunoSEQ multiplex PCR, while the TCRdb copy is restricted to in-frame clones and leaves out a portion. This sample has approximately 83,000 clones, with about 82% found just once. The CDR3 is made up of 16 amino acids. Germline V gene sequence: CDR1 SGHRS, CDR2 YFSETQ. J gave up 7 bases and V 3 bases, and 8 bases lay outside the gene matches. This chain connects TRBV5-1 to TRBJ2-1, with TRBD2 identical over 12 bases. The TCR was taken from a man in his fifties with acute or convalescent COVID-19. The sample comprised peripheral blood. CDR3 coding DNA: TGCGCCAGCAGCTCGACTAGCGGGAGTCTAGGAAATGAGCAGTTCTTC. It codes for CASSSTSGSLGNEQFF.